The rows below give T cell receptor beta chains drawn from one sample of a study of human T cells and chemical hapten exposure. TCRdb re-derived calls from the RACE reads in MiXCR, one entry per CDR3 protein. The repertoire holds some 340,000 distinct CDR3 sequences, around 7% seen once, with more than 7% in the top ten. The source was whole blood, collected in connection with sensitization to the hapten diphenylcyclopropenone (DPC). The receptors derive from a woman aged 18-35 years with alopecia areata. Some clones in this sample may be carry-over from other donors' samples. CDR3s include the opening cysteine and the closing phenylalanine or tryptophan. The D gene is left open where the match is weak. Part of the rows lack a size; the others show once, few, many or a class for expanded clones.

abundance	v_gene	d_gene	j_gene	CDR3aa	CDR3nt
many	TRBV12-3/TRBV12-4	-	TRBJ2-6	CASSDSTTLAGANVLTF	TGTGCCAGCAGTGACAGCACGACCCTGGCTGGGGCCAACGTCCTGACTTTC
few	TRBV4-2	-	TRBJ2-3	CASSQGRGPGSPQYF	TGTGCCAGCAGCCAAGGTCGGGGTCCGGGGTCGCCGCAGTATTTT
few	TRBV7-9	TRBD1	TRBJ1-3	CASSFFPGQGENGNTIYF	TGTGCCAGCAGCTTCTTCCCGGGACAGGGGGAGAATGGAAACACCATATATTTT
few	TRBV4-1	-	TRBJ2-2	CASSQGTLNTGELFF	TGCGCCAGCAGCCAAGGGACGTTGAACACCGGGGAGCTGTTTTTT
many	TRBV7-2	TRBD2	TRBJ2-1	CASSLNQGGHEQFF	TGTGCCAGCAGCTTAAACCAGGGAGGGCACGAGCAGTTCTTC
-	TRBV20-1	-	TRBJ2-3	CSARFTTDTQYF	TGCAGTGCTAGGTTCACCACAGATACGCAGTATTTT
few	TRBV5-1	TRBD1	TRBJ1-4	CASSLTGASEKLFF	TGCGCCAGCAGCTTGACAGGGGCTAGCGAAAAACTGTTTTTT
-	TRBV14	-	TRBJ2-2	CASSQVFDSFNTGELFF	TGTGCCAGCAGCCAAGTTTTTGACAGCTTTAACACCGGGGAGCTGTTTTTT
many	TRBV29-1	-	TRBJ2-5	CSVESGSTKTQYF	TGCAGCGTTGAATCCGGTAGCACGAAGACCCAGTACTTC
few	TRBV20-1	-	TRBJ1-5	CSATTQSIGPQHF	TGCAGTGCTACGACCCAGTCAATCGGGCCCCAGCATTTT
-	TRBV2	TRBD1	TRBJ1-2	CASRQDRGSYGYTF	TGTGCCAGCAGACAGGACAGGGGGTCCTATGGCTACACCTTC
many	TRBV27	-	TRBJ2-5	CASSLMRGQETQYF	TGTGCCAGCAGTTTAATGCGCGGCCAAGAGACCCAGTACTTC
few	TRBV6-2/TRBV6-3	TRBD1	TRBJ2-1	CASSRPGQTISKQFF	TGTGCCAGCAGTAGACCGGGACAGACGATTAGTAAGCAGTTCTTC
many	TRBV29-1	-	TRBJ2-3	CSVTLTSTDTQYF	TGCAGCGTCACACTCACGAGCACAGATACGCAGTATTTT
many	TRBV7-9	-	TRBJ2-5	CASSFTEQETQYF	TGTGCCAGCAGCTTTACGGAGCAAGAGACCCAGTACTTC
few	TRBV13	-	TRBJ2-6	CASSLGFGAFSGANVLTF	TGTGCCAGCAGCTTAGGATTTGGGGCTTTCTCTGGGGCCAACGTCCTGACTTTC
few	TRBV29-1	-	TRBJ1-1	CSVEWSGGREAFF	TGCAGCGTTGAATGGTCGGGCGGTCGCGAAGCTTTCTTT
-	TRBV6-5	TRBD2	TRBJ2-1	CASRGGGPVYNEQFF	TGTGCCAGCAGGGGCGGGGGGCCCGTTTACAATGAGCAGTTCTTC